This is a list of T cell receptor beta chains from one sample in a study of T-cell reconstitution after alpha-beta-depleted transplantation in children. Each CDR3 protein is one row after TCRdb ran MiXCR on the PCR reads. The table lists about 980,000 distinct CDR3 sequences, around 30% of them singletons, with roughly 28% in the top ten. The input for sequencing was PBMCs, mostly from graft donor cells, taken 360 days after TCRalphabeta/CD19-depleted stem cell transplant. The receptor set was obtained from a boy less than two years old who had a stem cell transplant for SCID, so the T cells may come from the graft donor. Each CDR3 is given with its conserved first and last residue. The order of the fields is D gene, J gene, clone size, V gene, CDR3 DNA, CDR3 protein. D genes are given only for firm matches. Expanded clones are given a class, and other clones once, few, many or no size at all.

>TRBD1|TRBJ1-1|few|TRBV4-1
TGCGCCAGCAAAAATCAGGGGGAGGTAGGGGCTTTCTTT
CASKNQGEVGAFF
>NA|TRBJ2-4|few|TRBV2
TGTGCCAGCAGTGAGGGAGGCAACATTCAGTACTTC
CASSEGGNIQYF
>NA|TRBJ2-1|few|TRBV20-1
TGCAGTGCTAGAGATCCCAAATTCCAGGGGAATGAGCAGTTCTTC
CSARDPKFQGNEQFF
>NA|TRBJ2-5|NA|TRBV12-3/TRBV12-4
TGTGCCAGCAGTTTGAGGGCCCCGGAGACCCAGTACTTC
CASSLRAPETQYF
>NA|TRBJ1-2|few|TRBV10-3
TGTGCCATCAGCCCCGACAGCTATGGCTACACCTTC
CAISPDSYGYTF
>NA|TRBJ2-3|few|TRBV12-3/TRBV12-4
TGTGCCAGCAGTTTAGTCAGTACGGGTCAGAGCACAGATACGCAGTATTTT
CASSLVSTGQSTDTQYF
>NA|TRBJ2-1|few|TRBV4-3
TGCGCCAGCAGCCAGCCCGGGGGGCCGATAAATGAGCAGTTCTTC
CASSQPGGPINEQFF
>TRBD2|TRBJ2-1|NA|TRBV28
TGTGCCAGCAGTTTATATCTAGCGGGGAGCAATGAGCAGTTCTTC
CASSLYLAGSNEQFF
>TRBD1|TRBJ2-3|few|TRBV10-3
TGTGCCATCAAAGAGACAGGGTCCACAGATACGCAGTATTTT
CAIKETGSTDTQYF
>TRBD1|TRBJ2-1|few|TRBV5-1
TGCGCCAGCAGCTTATCGGGACAGCTGAACAATGAGCAGTTCTTC
CASSLSGQLNNEQFF
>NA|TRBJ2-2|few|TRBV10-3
TGTGCCATCAGGGGACCGGTAGGGGGGGAGCTGTTTTTT
CAIRGPVGGELFF
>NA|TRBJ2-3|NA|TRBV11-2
TGTGCCAGCAGCTTGAGGGTCCCTGCGGGGAGCCCTAGCACAGATACGCAGTATTTT
CASSLRVPAGSPSTDTQYF
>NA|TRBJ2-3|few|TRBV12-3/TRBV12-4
TGTGCCAGCAGTCGACGCGGAGCCACAGATACGCAGTATTTT
CASSRRGATDTQYF
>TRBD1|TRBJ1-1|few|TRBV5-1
TGCGCCAGCGGAGCGACAGGGGGGACTGAAGCTTTCTTT
CASGATGGTEAFF
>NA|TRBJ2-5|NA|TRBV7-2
TGTGCCAGCAGCTTAGCGCATAGGTCCGGGGCCCAACAAGAGACCCAGTACTTC
CASSLAHRSGAQQETQYF
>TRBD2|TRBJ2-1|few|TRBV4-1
TGCGCCAGCAGCCTTCTAGGACTAGCGGGGGAAATACAGTTCTTC
CASSLLGLAGEIQFF
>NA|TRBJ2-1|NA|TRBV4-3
TGCGCCAGCAGCCAAGAACAGCGGAGCTCCTACAATGAGCAGTTCTTC
CASSQEQRSSYNEQFF
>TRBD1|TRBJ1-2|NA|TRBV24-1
TGTGCCACCAGCCGGGACAGGGAGCCCTATGGCTACACCTTC
CATSRDREPYGYTF
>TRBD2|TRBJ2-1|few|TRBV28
TGTGCCAGCACCCCCCGAGGTAGCGGGGGCCCCAATGAGCAGTTCTTC
CASTPRGSGGPNEQFF
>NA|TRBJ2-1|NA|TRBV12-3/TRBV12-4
TGTGCCAGCAGTCTCCTGGGGGTGGGGGACAATGAGCAGTTCTTC
CASSLLGVGDNEQFF
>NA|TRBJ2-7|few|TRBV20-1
TGCAGTGCTAGCGGGGCCTCCTACGAGCAGTACTTC
CSASGASYEQYF
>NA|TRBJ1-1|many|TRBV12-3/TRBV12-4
TGTGCCAGCAGTTGGGCCGTGGGGAACACTGAAGCTTTCTTT
CASSWAVGNTEAFF
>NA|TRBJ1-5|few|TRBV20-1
TGCAGTGCTAGAGCCCCGGCCGCGGGTAGCAATCAGCCCCAGCATTTT
CSARAPAAGSNQPQHF
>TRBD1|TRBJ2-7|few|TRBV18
TGTGCCAGCTCACCGGACAGGGGTTGGTACGAGCAGTACTTC
CASSPDRGWYEQYF
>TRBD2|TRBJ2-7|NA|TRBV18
TGTGCCAGCTCACCCCTGGGCAGGGAGGGGAGCGAGCAGTACTTC
CASSPLGREGSEQYF
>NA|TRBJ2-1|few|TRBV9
TGTGCCAGCAGCGTAGACGGGTTTGGAGAGCAGTTCTTC
CASSVDGFGEQFF
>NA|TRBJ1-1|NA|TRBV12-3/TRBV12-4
TGTGCCAGCAGTTTCAGGGACGTAAGGAACACTGAAGCTTTCTTT
CASSFRDVRNTEAFF
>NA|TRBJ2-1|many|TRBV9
TGTGCCAGCAGCCCCCGGGCTATGAGCAATGAGCAGTTCTTC
CASSPRAMSNEQFF
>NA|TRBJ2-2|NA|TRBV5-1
TGCGCCAGCAGCATCGGGGTCAGGGGCACCGGGGAGCTGTTTTTT
CASSIGVRGTGELFF
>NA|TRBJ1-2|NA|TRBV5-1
TGCGCCAGCAGCGCGGCCTGGACGGATCCTTTTGGCTACACCTTC
CASSAAWTDPFGYTF
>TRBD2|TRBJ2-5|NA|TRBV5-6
TGTGCCAGCAGCTTTTTTGGCGGGGGGGCGGGAGAGACCCAGTACTTC
CASSFFGGGAGETQYF
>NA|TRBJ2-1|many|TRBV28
TGTGCCAGCAGTTTAGGTGGGGCAGGTTCTTACAATGAGCAGTTCTTC
CASSLGGAGSYNEQFF
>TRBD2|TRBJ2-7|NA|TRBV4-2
TGTGCCAGCAGCCATGGGGCGGGGGGACCGTACGAGCAGTACTTC
CASSHGAGGPYEQYF
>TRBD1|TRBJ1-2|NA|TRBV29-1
TGCAGCGCCAGGGGACAGGGGAACTATGGCTACACCTTC
CSARGQGNYGYTF
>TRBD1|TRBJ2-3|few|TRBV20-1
TGCAGTGCCCCACCAACAGGGGAGAGAGATACGCAGTATTTT
CSAPPTGERDTQYF
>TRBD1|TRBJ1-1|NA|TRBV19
TGTGCCAGTAAGGACAGGAGACACACTGAAGCTTTCTTT
CASKDRRHTEAFF
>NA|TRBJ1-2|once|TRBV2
TGTGCCAGCAGTGTCCTTGAGGGGAGATACCCTTATGGCTACACCTTC
CASSVLEGRYPYGYTF
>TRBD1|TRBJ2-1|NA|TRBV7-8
TGTGCCAGCAGCTTAGTTTCGAGACAGGGCTACAATGAGCAGTTCTTC
CASSLVSRQGYNEQFF
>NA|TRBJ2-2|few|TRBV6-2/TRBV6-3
TGTGCCAGCAGCTTCCCCCACGTAACCGGGGAGCTGTTTTTT
CASSFPHVTGELFF
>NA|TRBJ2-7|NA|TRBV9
TGTGCCAGCAGCGTTACTAGTTCGAGCGAGCAGTACTTC
CASSVTSSSEQYF
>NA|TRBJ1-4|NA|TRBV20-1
TGCAGTGCCCAACCCCTACAGGGAGCAACTAATGAAAAACTGTTTTTT
CSAQPLQGATNEKLFF
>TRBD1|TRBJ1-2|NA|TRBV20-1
TGCAGTGCTACTCTCCAGACAGGGGGCAACTATGGCTACACCTTC
CSATLQTGGNYGYTF
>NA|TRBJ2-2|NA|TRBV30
TGTGCCTGGAATGAGTGGAGCACCGGGGAGCTGTTTTTT
CAWNEWSTGELFF